Sequencing of this T cell receptor beta chain was carried out in a study of post-analysis software for immune sequencing data. Study results and limitations: Those samples that were prepared in the same batch co-clustered strongly by F measure. Comparison of patients with controls showed about 5 TRBV segments more frequent in patients, TRBV5-6, TRBV5-1 and TRBV20-1 among them. Controls had significantly higher normalized Chao1 diversity than multiple sclerosis patients.

This clonotype has just a few counts. Antigen specificity is unknown. Unique molecular identifiers were built into the TCR beta cDNA libraries. Hundreds of thousands of cDNA molecules were obtained from roughly 1 to 10 million T cells. One entry per CDR3 protein, called by TCRdb with MiXCR from the PCR reads. The repertoire holds more than 500,000 distinct CDR3 sequences, with less than 40% as singletons. V lost 4 bases and J 6 bases, leaving 11 bases between the germline ends. This CDR3 is built from 13 residues. Germline CDR1 is SGHRS and CDR2 is YFSETQ. Sequenced sample: blood. This rearrangement joins TRBV5-1 to TRBJ2-1; D unresolved. The TCR comes from a girl between 2 and 17 years old with multiple sclerosis. The CDR3 nucleotides are TGCGCCAGCAGCGTAGGGATGGGCAATGAGCAGTTCTTC. This gives the protein CASSVGMGNEQFF.